Listed below are T cell receptor beta chains from one sample, sequenced in a study of cytomegalovirus exposure and HLA in healthy donors. The table came from immunoSEQ multiplex PCR; TCRdb's copy has only in-frame clones and leaves some out. The data contain some 140,000 clones, approximately 75% of them singletons. The sample was PBMCs. Receptors originate from a male donor in good health and CMV-seronegative. CDR3s leave out the opening cysteine and the closing phenylalanine or tryptophan. The order of the fields is J gene, V gene, CDR3 protein.

>TRBJ1-2|TRBV6-6
ASSYSHEYGYT
>TRBJ1-4|TRBV4-1
ASSSVRTRPNEKLF
>TRBJ1-2|TRBV6-1
ASSPRTGIYGYT
>TRBJ2-1|TRBV2
ASSEERGTSDEQF
>TRBJ2-6|TRBV27
ASSGYSRAGGANVLT
>TRBJ2-3|TRBV19
ASSHWREITDTQY
>TRBJ1-2|TRBV7-9
ASSAGADYGYT
>TRBJ1-1|TRBV30
AWRQGAETEAF
>TRBJ2-5|TRBV2
ASSEGQQETQY
>TRBJ2-3|TRBV29-1
SVEGTSGGRTDTQY